This T cell receptor (beta chain) was found in a study of shared clonotypes between healthy human individuals. For the study at large: Per donor, three plates held CD4 naive cells, three held CD4 memory, two held CD8 naive and one held CD8 memory.

As to this clone: The antigen is not known.

An even split of each subset's genomic DNA across several immunoSEQ plates was performed. Assay used: immunoSEQ multiplex PCR; TCRdb lists only in-frame clones, some missing. The sample consists of approximately 2,000,000 clones, under 95% of them appearing once. General study findings and limits: The study generally estimated greater richness for naive than memory subsets.

The V gene's germline CDR1 is MNHNS and CDR2 SASEGT. This CDR3 spans 15 amino acids. Losses at the gene ends were 5 bases for V and 10 bases for J; bases not matched to a gene: 5. The clonotype originates from a man between 18 and 29 years old in good health. Some clones in this sample may be carry-over from other donors' samples. V and J are TRBV6-1 and TRBJ2-1; TRBD2 matches at 16 bases. Sequenced material: naive CD4+ T cells from PBMCs. The subset was: CD45RA+ positively selected. The CDR3 DNA follows: TGTGCCAGCAGTTTGGGACTAGCGGGAGGGAGGGAGCAGTTCTTC. Translated: CASSLGLAGGREQFF.